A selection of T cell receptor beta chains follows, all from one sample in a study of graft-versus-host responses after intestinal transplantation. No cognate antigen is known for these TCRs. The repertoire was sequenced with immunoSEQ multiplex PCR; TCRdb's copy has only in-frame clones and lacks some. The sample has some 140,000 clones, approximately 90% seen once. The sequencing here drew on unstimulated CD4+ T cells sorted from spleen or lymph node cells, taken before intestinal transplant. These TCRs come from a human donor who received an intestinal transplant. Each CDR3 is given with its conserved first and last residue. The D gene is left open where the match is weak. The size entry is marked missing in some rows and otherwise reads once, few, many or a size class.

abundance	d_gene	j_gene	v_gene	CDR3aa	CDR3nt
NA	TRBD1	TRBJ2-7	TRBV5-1	CASSWGQGAYEQYF	TGCGCCAGCAGCTGGGGACAGGGAGCCTACGAGCAGTACTTC
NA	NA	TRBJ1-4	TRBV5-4	CASSSRDEKLFF	TGTGCCAGCAGCTCAAGGGACGAAAAACTGTTTTTT
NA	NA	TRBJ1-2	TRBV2	CASSSISVNYGYTF	TGTGCCAGCAGCAGTATCAGTGTAAACTATGGCTACACCTTC
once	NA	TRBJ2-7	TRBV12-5	CASGLGQGWNYEQYF	TGTGCTAGTGGTTTGGGGCAGGGGTGGAACTACGAGCAGTACTTC
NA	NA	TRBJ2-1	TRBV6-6	CATQTGRNYNEQFF	TGTGCCACCCAAACGGGACGAAACTACAATGAGCAGTTCTTC
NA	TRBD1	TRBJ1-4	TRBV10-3	CAISGDRLNEKLFF	TGTGCCATCAGTGGGGACAGACTAAATGAAAAACTGTTTTTT
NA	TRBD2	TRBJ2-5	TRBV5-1	CASSPLGGLGETQYF	TGCGCCAGCAGCCCGCTGGGAGGGTTAGGGGAGACCCAGTACTTC
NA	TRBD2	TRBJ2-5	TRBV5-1	CASSTVGGGPGTQYF	TGCGCCAGCAGCACCGTCGGCGGGGGTCCTGGGACCCAGTACTTC
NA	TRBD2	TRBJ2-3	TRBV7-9	CASSLGLLAGGRSTDTQYF	TGTGCCAGCAGCCTAGGGCTACTAGCGGGGGGGCGGAGCACAGATACGCAGTATTTT
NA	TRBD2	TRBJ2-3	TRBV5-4	CASRVGTSGGAPDTQYF	TGTGCCAGCCGAGTGGGGACTAGCGGGGGGGCCCCAGATACGCAGTATTTT
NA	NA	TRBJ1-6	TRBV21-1	CASSSFSSYNSPLHF	TGTGCCAGCAGCAGCTTTAGCTCCTATAATTCACCCCTCCACTTT
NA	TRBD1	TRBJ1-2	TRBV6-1	CASSDPGQVQDGYTF	TGTGCCAGCAGTGACCCCGGACAGGTCCAGGATGGCTACACCTTC